A selection of T cell receptor beta chains follows, all from one sample in a study of CD8 T cells in Susac syndrome. A single record per CDR3 protein comes from TCRdb applying MiXCR to the immunoSEQ multiplex PCR reads. The data contain around 130,000 distinct CDR3 sequences, approximately 95% of them singletons. Sequenced material: CD4+ T cells from PBMCs. The source of these receptors is a human donor with multiple sclerosis. The CDR3 runs from the conserved cysteine through the conserved F or W. A D gene is named only where the DNA matches it firmly.

d_call,v_call,j_call,cdr3_nt,cdr3_aa
.,TRBV28,TRBJ1-1,TGTGCCAGCAGCCCCGGGGAGAGAGCTTTCTTT,CASSPGERAFF
.,TRBV28,TRBJ2-7,TGTGCCAGCAGTTTTGGGGTCCCCTCCTCCTACGAGCAGTACTTC,CASSFGVPSSYEQYF
.,TRBV5-4,TRBJ2-7,TGTGCCAGCAGCTTCCGGGACACTGTCTACGAGCAGTACTTC,CASSFRDTVYEQYF
TRBD2,TRBV9,TRBJ2-1,TGTGCCAGCAGCACCCGACCGGGGACTAGCGGGAGCTCCTACAATGAGCAGTTCTTC,CASSTRPGTSGSSYNEQFF
.,TRBV2,TRBJ2-6,TGTGCCAGCAGAGACACAGGGTTAGGTGTCCTGACTTTC,CASRDTGLGVLTF
.,TRBV27,TRBJ1-1,TGTGCCAGCAGTTCAGGACCTCTTCGAACTGAAGCTTTCTTT,CASSSGPLRTEAFF
.,TRBV5-6,TRBJ1-1,TGTGCCAGCAGCTCGGGGTGGATGAACACTGAAACTTTCTTT,CASSSGWMNTETFF
TRBD2,TRBV3-1,TRBJ2-7,TGTGCCAGCAATGGGAGGGCGGACTACGAGCAGTACTTC,CASNGRADYEQYF
.,TRBV12-3/TRBV12-4,TRBJ2-7,TGTGCCAGCAGAGTTAGCGACCACGAGCAGTACTTC,CASRVSDHEQYF
.,TRBV10-3,TRBJ2-3,TGTGCCATTCAGGGTTTCGGCACAGATACGCAGTATTTT,CAIQGFGTDTQYF
TRBD2,TRBV27,TRBJ2-7,TGTGCCAGCAGTTCGGGCGGGGGGGCCTCCGAGCAGTACTTC,CASSSGGGASEQYF
.,TRBV5-1,TRBJ2-6,TGCGCCAGCAGCTTGGGGATAGGGACCGGGGCCAACGTCCTGACTTTC,CASSLGIGTGANVLTF